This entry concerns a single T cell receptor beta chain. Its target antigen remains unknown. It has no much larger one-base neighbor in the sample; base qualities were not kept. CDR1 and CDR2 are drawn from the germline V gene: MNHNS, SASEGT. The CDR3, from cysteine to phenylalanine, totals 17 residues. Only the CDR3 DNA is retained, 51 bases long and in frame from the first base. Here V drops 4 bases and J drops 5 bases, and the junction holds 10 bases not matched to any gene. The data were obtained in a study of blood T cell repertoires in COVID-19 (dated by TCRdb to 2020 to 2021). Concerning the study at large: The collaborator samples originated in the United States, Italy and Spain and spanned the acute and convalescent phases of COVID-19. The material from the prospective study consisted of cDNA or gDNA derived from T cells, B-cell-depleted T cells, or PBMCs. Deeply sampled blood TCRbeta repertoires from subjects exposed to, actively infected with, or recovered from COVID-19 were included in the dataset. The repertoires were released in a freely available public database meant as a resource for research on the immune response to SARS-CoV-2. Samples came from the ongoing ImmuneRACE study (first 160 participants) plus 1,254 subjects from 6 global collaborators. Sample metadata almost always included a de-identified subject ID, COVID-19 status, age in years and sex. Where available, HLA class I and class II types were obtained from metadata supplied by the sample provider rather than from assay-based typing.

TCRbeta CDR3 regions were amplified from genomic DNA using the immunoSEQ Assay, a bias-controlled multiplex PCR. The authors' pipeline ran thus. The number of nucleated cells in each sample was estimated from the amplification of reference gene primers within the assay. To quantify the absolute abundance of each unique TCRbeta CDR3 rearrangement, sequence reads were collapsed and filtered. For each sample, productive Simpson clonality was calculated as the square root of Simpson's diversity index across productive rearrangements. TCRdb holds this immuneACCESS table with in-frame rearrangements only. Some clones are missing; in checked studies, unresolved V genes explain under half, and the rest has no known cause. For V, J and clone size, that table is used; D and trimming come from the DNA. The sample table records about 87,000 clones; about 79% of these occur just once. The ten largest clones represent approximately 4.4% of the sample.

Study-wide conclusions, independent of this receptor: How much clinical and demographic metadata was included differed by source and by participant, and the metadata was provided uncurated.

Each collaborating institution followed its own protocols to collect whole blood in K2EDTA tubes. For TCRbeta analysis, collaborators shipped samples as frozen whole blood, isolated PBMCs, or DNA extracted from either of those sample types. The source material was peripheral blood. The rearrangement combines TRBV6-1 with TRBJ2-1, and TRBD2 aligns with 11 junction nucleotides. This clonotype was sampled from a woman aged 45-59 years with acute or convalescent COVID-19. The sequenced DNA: TGTGCCAGCAGTGTCTCCTTAGCGGGGGGGCTTCACAATGAGCAGTTCTTC. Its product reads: CASSVSLAGGLHNEQFF.